The 15 T cell receptor beta chains below all came from one sample that was sequenced in a study of blood T cell repertoires in COVID-19. TCRdb's table, derived via immunoSEQ multiplex PCR, lists solely in-frame clones and lacks some. The profile covers some 330,000 clones, with approximately 87% appearing a single time and more than 3% taken by the ten largest. The sequenced material came from peripheral blood. Receptor source: a woman in her forties or fifties with active or convalescent COVID-19.

The chain employs TRBV6-6 and TRBJ2-7; D is unclear. The germline V and J ends were trimmed by 5 bases and 1 base, with 12 bases remaining between them. CDR3 size: 14 residues. CDR1 MNHNY and CDR2 SVGAGI come from the germline V gene (reference sequence). CDR3 sequence reads: CASSPQWPSYEQYF. Written as DNA, the CDR3 is TGTGCCAGCAGTCCACAGTGGCCATCCTACGAGCAGTACTTC.

The CDR3 is CAITPGQGLYEQYF. The CDR3 DNA reads as TGTGCCATCACCCCGGGACAGGGGCTTTACGAGCAGTACTTC. V and J are TRBV10-3 and TRBJ2-7; 10 nucleotides line up with TRBD1. Losses at the gene ends were 7 bases for V and 4 bases for J; bases not matched to a gene: 7. Germline V lookup: CDR1 ENHRY, CDR2 SYGVKD. This CDR3 spans 14 amino acids.

This clone has a single count. The chain has TRBV7-2 and TRBJ2-5, with D possibly TRBD2 on 7 matching bases. This CDR3 region has 16 residues. Germline V gives CDR1 SGHTA, CDR2 FQGNSA. V lost 2 bases to trimming and J lost 4 bases, with 17 bases between them. The chain's CDR3 is CASSLIFYRGGETQYF. CDR3 nucleotide sequence: TGTGCCAGCAGCTTAATTTTTTATAGGGGGGGAGAGACCCAGTACTTC.

The CDR3 DNA is TGTGCCAGCAGTTTGTTTGGCGGGAGGGCCTATGATGAGCAGTTCTTC. Amino acid sequence: CASSLFGGRAYDEQFF. The chain joins TRBV27 to TRBJ2-1, with 9 nucleotides matching TRBD2. This CDR3 has 16 amino acids. V lost 3 bases, J lost 8 bases, and 11 bases stayed unmatched. In germline, CDR1 is MNHEY, CDR2 SMNVEV (reference sequence).

The rearrangement links TRBV5-8 to TRBJ1-1, with no clear D. Germline V gene data show CDR1 as SGHTS and CDR2 as YDEGEE. Trimming removed 4 bases at V and 3 bases at J, with 19 bases between. The CDR3 is made up of 16 amino acids. The CDR3 DNA reads as TGTGCCAGCAGCCGGGGAGGATTCATAAGGGACACTGAAGCTTTCTTT. Its translation is CASSRGGFIRDTEAFF.

The chain links TRBV30 to TRBJ2-1; 7 bases are a match to TRBD2. V dropped 3 bases and J dropped 10; count of bases not matched to a gene: 9. The CDR3 covers 13 residues. Germline CDR1 reads GTSNPN; CDR2 reads SVGIG (reference sequence). CDR3 amino acids: CAWSLMGGIEQFF. As DNA, the CDR3 is TGTGCCTGGAGCCTTATGGGGGGGATAGAGCAGTTCTTC.

CDR3 in amino acids: CASSPRQGTEQYF. The CDR3, as DNA: TGTGCCAGCAGCCCTAGACAGGGGACCGAGCAGTACTTC. This chain connects TRBV7-3 to TRBJ2-7, with 8 bases that match TRBD1. The CDR3 runs 13 residues. Trimming took 5 bases from V and 6 from J; bases not matched to a gene: 6. Germline V lookup: CDR1 SGHTA, CDR2 FQGTGA.

The chain couples TRBV19 to TRBJ1-1; D uncertain. The V end was cut by 5 bases, the J end by 1 base, with 8 bases between. The CDR3 spans 13 residues. CDR1 is LNHDA and CDR2 is SQIVND in the germline V gene (reference sequence). CDR3 loop: CASSYGRNTEAFF. CDR3 nucleotide sequence: TGTGCCAGTAGTTACGGGAGGAACACTGAAGCTTTCTTT.

The chain links TRBV6-2 or TRBV6-3 to TRBJ2-7, with D possibly matching TRBD1 (5 bases). The CDR3 contains 14 residues. CDR1 and CDR2 from the germline V gene are MNHEY and SVGEGT. V was clipped by 4 bases and J by 0 bases, with 10 bases between them. CDR3 loop: CASSSDSPSYEQYF. In nucleotides, the CDR3 is TGTGCCAGCAGTTCCGACAGTCCCTCCTACGAGCAGTACTTC.

This clone was counted once. The V gene is TRBV9, the J gene TRBJ1-6, with D possibly matching TRBD1 (5 bases). The CDR3 totals 14 residues. V lost 0 bases to trimming and J lost 4 bases, with 5 bases between them. Germline-derived CDR1 and CDR2 are SGDLS and YYNGEE. In DNA, the CDR3 is TGTGCCAGCAGCGTAGCAGGGTATAATTCACCCCTCCACTTT. Translated: CASSVAGYNSPLHF.

This clone appeared a single time. The chain is built from TRBV27 and TRBJ2-5, with D perhaps matching TRBD1 (6 bases). Germline V gives CDR1 MNHEY, CDR2 SMNVEV (reference sequence). This CDR3 region has 17 residues. Trimming removed 5 bases from V and 3 bases from J, with 22 bases in between. This CDR3 reads CASSPEGWRRGEETQYF. DNA of the CDR3: TGTGCCAGCAGTCCTGAGGGCTGGCGCAGGGGCGAAGAGACCCAGTACTTC.

This chain uses TRBV6-5 with TRBJ1-4; TRBD1 matches 9 bases. CDR3 length: 16 amino acids. V lost 2 bases, J lost 4 bases, and 5 bases stayed unmatched. Germline CDR1 is MNHEY and CDR2 is SVGAGI. The CDR3 loop reads CASSYTGDRVNEKLFF. The CDR3 DNA follows: TGTGCCAGCAGTTACACCGGGGACAGGGTTAATGAAAAACTGTTTTTT.

The chain has TRBV4-1 and TRBJ1-1; no firm D call. CDR1 and CDR2 (germline): MGHRA, YSYEKL. There are 13 residues in the CDR3. V lost 2 bases to trimming and J lost 7 bases, with 11 bases between them. In DNA, the CDR3 is TGCGCCAGCAGCCAAACGATAGACAATGAAGCTTTCTTT. This encodes CASSQTIDNEAFF.

V and J are TRBV30 and TRBJ1-3; no reliable D call. V shed 7 bases and J shed 0 bases, with 10 bases lying between them. This CDR3 is built from 13 residues. Germline assignment: CDR1 GTSNPN and CDR2 SVGIG (reference sequence). In DNA form, the CDR3 reads TGTGCCTCAACACCGATCTCTGGAAACACCATATATTTT. As protein: CASTPISGNTIYF.

The chain employs TRBV27 and TRBJ2-5, with 10 bases fitting TRBD1. The germline gives CDR1 MNHEY, CDR2 SMNVEV (reference sequence). V lost 5 bases, J lost 1 base, and 7 bases stayed unmatched. The CDR3 extends over 16 amino acids. The CDR3 spells CASSGGTGAFQETQYF. CDR3 bases: TGTGCCAGCAGTGGTGGGACAGGGGCCTTCCAAGAGACCCAGTACTTC.